These 15 T cell receptor beta chains were sequenced from one sample in a study of blood T cells in healthy people across ages. A second about 7 to 11 cycle PCR used barcoded and J-beta primers. TCRdb called the 5' RACE reads again in MiXCR, with one record for every CDR3 protein. The sample lists hundreds of thousands of distinct CDR3 sequences, under 40% seen once, with over 10% in the top ten. The specimen sequenced was blood. The receptors derive from a man between 18 and 35 years old in good health.

This clonotype was found many times. The rearrangement joins TRBV20-1 to TRBJ2-1; 7 bases agree with TRBD2. CDR1 and CDR2 (germline): DFQATT, SNEGSKA (reference sequence). The CDR3 is 16 residues long. V gave up 5 bases and J gave up 4 bases; unmatched junction bases: 14. CDR3 loop: CSARPVGGRVYNEQFF. The CDR3 DNA sequence: TGCAGTGCTCGCCCTGTCGGGGGGAGGGTATACAATGAGCAGTTCTTC.

Points on this clonotype: A read error may explain this, as a much larger clone is one base away. V usage is TRBV12-3 or TRBV12-4 and J usage is TRBJ2-3; D not resolved. The CDR3 has 15 amino acids. CDR3 sequence reads: CASSLGSKGTDAQYF. In DNA form, the CDR3 reads TGTGCCAGCAGTTTAGGGTCGAAGGGCACAGATGCGCAGTATTTT.

Points on this clonotype: It may be a read error: a sequence one base away is much more abundant. The genes are TRBV6-5 and TRBJ2-3; D possibly corresponds to TRBD1 (5 bases). Germline assignment: CDR1 MNHEY and CDR2 SVGAGI. The CDR3 is made up of 13 amino acids. CDR3 DNA sequence: TGTGCCAGCATTTACAGGAGCACAGATACGCAGTATTTT. It specifies CASIYRSTDTQYF.

Only a few counts were recorded for this clonotype. The chain carries TRBV7-2 and TRBJ2-7, with TRBD2 matching over 10 bases. Germline V gives CDR1 SGHTA, CDR2 FQGNSA. CDR3 size: 13 residues. J was trimmed by 5 bases and V by 5 bases; bases with no gene match: 3. CDR3 sequence: CASSVGTSDEQYF. CDR3 coding DNA: TGTGCCAGCAGCGTAGGGACTAGCGACGAGCAGTACTTC.

The chain recombines TRBV20-1 with TRBJ2-7; 8 positions agree with TRBD2. Germline assignment: CDR1 DFQATT and CDR2 SNEGSKA (reference sequence). The V and J ends lost 4 bases and 3 bases, in that order; junction bases with no gene match: 11. CDR3 length: 15 residues. The DNA for the CDR3 is TGCAGTGCTAACCCCCCTAGCGGGTACCTCTACGAGCAGTACTTC. It encodes CSANPPSGYLYEQYF.

This clonotype has a handful of counts. The rearrangement uses TRBV4-3 and TRBJ1-1; maybe TRBD1 (5 bases). This CDR3 has 15 residues. Germline V gene lookup returns CDR1 LGHNA and CDR2 YSLEER. V dropped 0 bases and J dropped 2 bases, with 10 bases sitting between them. The CDR3 region is CASSQDPTGNTEAFF. The CDR3 DNA follows: TGCGCCAGCAGCCAAGATCCCACAGGCAACACTGAAGCTTTCTTT.

This clonotype was seen repeatedly, ten times or more. J is TRBJ1-2 and V is TRBV12-3 or TRBV12-4; 9 bases align to TRBD1. J lost 7 bases, V lost 6 bases, and 9 bases had no gene match. This CDR3 is built from 14 residues. The chain's CDR3 is CASSNQGQGGGYTF. Written as DNA, the CDR3 is TGTGCCAGCAGCAACCAGGGACAGGGCGGTGGCTACACCTTC.

The chain is built from TRBV30 and TRBJ2-5; D possibly uses TRBD1 or TRBD2 (5 bases each). Per germline, CDR1 GTSNPN and CDR2 SVGIG (reference sequence). CDR3 length equals 16 residues. V gave up 5 bases and J gave up 1 base, with 20 bases separating them. The CDR3: CAWSNSYGAIQETQYF. CDR3 DNA: TGTGCCTGGTCGAACTCCTACGGGGCCATCCAAGAGACCCAGTACTTC.

This chain joins TRBV6-5 and TRBJ1-4; 10 bases are a match to TRBD1. Trimming at V came to 5 bases and at J to 8 bases, leaving 8 bases not matched to a gene. CDR1 MNHEY and CDR2 SVGAGI come from the germline V gene. This CDR3 has 15 amino acids. The CDR3 sequence: CASSDRQGAWEKLFF. Here the CDR3 DNA reads TGTGCCAGCAGTGATCGACAGGGGGCCTGGGAAAAACTGTTTTTT.

This clonotype is a singleton in its sample. J is TRBJ2-2 and V is TRBV7-3; TRBD2 matches 7 bases. CDR1 and CDR2 from the germline V gene are SGHTA and FQGTGA. V gave up 5 bases and J gave up 4 bases; unmatched junction bases: 13. There are 17 residues in the CDR3. DNA for the CDR3: TGTGCCAGCAGCCAGGATCGTCTAGCGGAGAGCACCGGGGAGCTGTTTTTT. Amino acid sequence: CASSQDRLAESTGELFF.

This CDR3 reads CASSLAVLGGGETQYF. CDR3 DNA: TGTGCCAGCAGCTTGGCCGTATTAGGGGGAGGAGAGACCCAGTACTTC. The rearrangement uses TRBV5-4 and TRBJ2-5; either TRBD1 or TRBD2 may supply D (6 bases each). Between the trimmed V and J ends, which lost 0 bases and 4 bases, there was a span of 16 bases. This CDR3 contains 16 residues. Per the germline V gene, CDR1 is SGHNT and CDR2 is YYREEE (reference sequence).

This clonotype came up many times. V is TRBV5-1 and J is TRBJ2-5, with D possibly being TRBD1 or TRBD2 (6 bases each). This CDR3 is built from 15 residues. V was pared by 0 bases and J by 4 bases, with 13 bases between. CDR1 and CDR2 (germline): SGHRS, YFSETQ. The CDR3 protein is CASSLDGGRVETQYF. As DNA, the CDR3 is TGCGCCAGCAGCTTGGATGGGGGGCGGGTAGAGACCCAGTACTTC.

This clonotype was seen a handful of times. The rearrangement joins TRBV9 to TRBJ2-1, with D possibly matching TRBD2 (5 bases). Germline CDR1 SGDLS, CDR2 YYNGEE. V lost 4 bases and J lost 0, with 14 bases in between. The CDR3 length is 16 residues. The CDR3, as DNA: TGTGCCAGCAGCCCCGCGGGTCCAGGCTCCTACAATGAGCAGTTCTTC. Protein product: CASSPAGPGSYNEQFF.

The chain uses TRBV27 and TRBJ1-5; TRBD1 matches at 7 bases. Germline values: CDR1 MNHEY, CDR2 SMNVEV (reference sequence). V shed 1 base and J 10 bases; nucleotides not matched to a gene: 13. The length of the CDR3 is 16 residues. CDR3 coding DNA: TGTGCCAGCAGTTTATTTGCAGGGGGGCGAGGTCAACCCCAGCATTTT. This sequence encodes CASSLFAGGRGQPQHF.

This clonotype was recorded many times. J is TRBJ1-2 and V is TRBV10-3; 10 bases are a match to TRBD1. CDR3 length equals 16 residues. V shed 3 bases and J 4 bases; nucleotides not matched to a gene: 8. Germline lookup yields CDR1 ENHRY and CDR2 SYGVKD. The CDR3 sequence is CAISESRDRGGYGYTF. CDR3 sequence (DNA): TGTGCCATCAGTGAATCACGGGACAGGGGAGGCTATGGCTACACCTTC.